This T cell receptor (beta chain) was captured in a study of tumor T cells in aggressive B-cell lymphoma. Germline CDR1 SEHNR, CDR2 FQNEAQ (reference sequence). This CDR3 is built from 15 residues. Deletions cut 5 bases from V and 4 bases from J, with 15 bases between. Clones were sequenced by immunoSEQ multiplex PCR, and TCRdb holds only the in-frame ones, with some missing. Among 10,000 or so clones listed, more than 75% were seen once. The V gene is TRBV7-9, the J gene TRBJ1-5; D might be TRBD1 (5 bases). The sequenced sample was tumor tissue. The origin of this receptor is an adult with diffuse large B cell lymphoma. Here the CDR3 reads CASSRDPSGNQPQHF. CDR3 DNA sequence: TGTGCCAGCAGCCGTGACCCCTCAGGGAATCAGCCCCAGCATTTT. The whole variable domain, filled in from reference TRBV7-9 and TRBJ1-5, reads DTGVSQNPRHKITKRGQNVTFRCDPISEHNRLYWYRQTLGQGPEFLTYFQNEAQLEKSRLLSDRFSAERPKGSFSTLEIQRTEQGDSAMYLCASSRDPSGNQPQHFGDGTRLSIL.